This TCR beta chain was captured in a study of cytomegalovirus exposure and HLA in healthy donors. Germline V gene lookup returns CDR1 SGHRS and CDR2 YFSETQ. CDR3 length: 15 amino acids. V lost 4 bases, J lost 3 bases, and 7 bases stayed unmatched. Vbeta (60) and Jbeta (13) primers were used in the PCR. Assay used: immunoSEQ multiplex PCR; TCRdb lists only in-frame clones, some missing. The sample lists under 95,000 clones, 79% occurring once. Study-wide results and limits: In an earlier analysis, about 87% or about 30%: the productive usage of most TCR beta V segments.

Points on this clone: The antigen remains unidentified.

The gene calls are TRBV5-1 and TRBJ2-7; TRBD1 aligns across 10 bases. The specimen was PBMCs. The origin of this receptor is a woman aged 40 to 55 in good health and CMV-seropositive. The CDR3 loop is CASSIGQGVRYEQYF. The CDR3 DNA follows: TGCGCCAGCAGCATTGGACAGGGGGTCCGCTACGAGCAGTACTTC.